This is a list of T cell receptor beta chains from one sample in a study of T cells in Graves' hyperthyroidism and ophthalmopathy. TCRdb passed the multiplex PCR reads through MiXCR, listing each CDR3 protein once. The sample has around 520,000 distinct CDR3 sequences, 12% to 15% seen once. Sequenced input: blood. Receptor source: a woman aged 40 to 50 with Graves' hyperthyroidism. The CDR3 runs from the conserved cysteine through the conserved F or W. D genes are given only for firm matches. Clone size is stated in some rows and not others, as once, few, many or a class when expanded.

V gene	J gene	clone size	D gene	CDR3 protein	CDR3 DNA
TRBV7-3	TRBJ1-1	many	-	CASSLTRNTEAFF	TGTGCCAGCAGCTTAACGAGGAACACTGAAGCTTTCTTT
TRBV5-1	TRBJ1-2	many	TRBD1	CASSSDRGPYGYTF	TGCGCCAGCAGCTCAGACAGGGGGCCCTATGGCTACACCTTC
TRBV29-1	TRBJ2-1	many	TRBD2	CSGANSGRENEQFF	TGCAGCGGCGCCAACAGCGGGAGGGAAAATGAGCAGTTCTTC
TRBV7-9	TRBJ2-3	-	-	CASSRTQGSTQYF	TGTGCCAGCAGCCGGACCCAGGGGAGTACGCAGTATTTT
TRBV7-8	TRBJ2-1	few	-	CASSRQGGGKFF	TGTGCCAGCAGCAGACAAGGGGGTGGGAAGTTCTTC
TRBV20-1	TRBJ2-2	-	TRBD1	CSATQQGAGELFF	TGCAGTGCTACCCAACAGGGGGCCGGGGAGCTGTTTTTT
TRBV27	TRBJ2-6	many	-	CASSRPGANVLTF	TGTGCCAGCAGTCGACCTGGGGCCAACGTCCTGACTTTC
TRBV30	TRBJ2-7	-	TRBD2	CAWSPGLAGEQYF	TGTGCCTGGTCTCCGGGACTAGCTGGCGAGCAGTACTTC
TRBV19	TRBJ2-7	-	TRBD2	CASSASTSGSYEQYF	TGTGCCAGTAGTGCATCGACTAGCGGTTCCTACGAGCAGTACTTC
TRBV5-1	TRBJ2-7	many	-	CASSFRERSNEQYF	TGCGCCAGCAGCTTCCGGGAGAGATCCAACGAGCAGTACTTC
TRBV19	TRBJ2-7	-	TRBD2	CASSARWEAGETYEQYF	TGTGCCAGTAGTGCCCGATGGGAAGCGGGAGAGACCTACGAGCAGTACTTC
TRBV20-1	TRBJ2-1	once	-	CSASNRVNEQFF	TGCAGTGCTAGTAACAGGGTCAATGAGCAGTTCTTC
TRBV7-2	TRBJ2-7	many	-	CASSLDLSGGQNEQYF	TGTGCCAGCAGCTTAGATTTGAGCGGTGGGCAAAACGAGCAGTACTTC
TRBV10-2	TRBJ2-1	many	-	CASSELIQGEQFF	TGCGCCAGCAGTGAGCTGATACAGGGTGAGCAGTTCTTC
TRBV20-1	TRBJ2-5	many	-	CSASPGGGAETQYF	TGCAGTGCTAGCCCAGGGGGGGGAGCGGAGACCCAGTACTTC
TRBV19	TRBJ1-5	few	-	CASSTTGAQPQHF	TGTGCCAGTAGTACGACCGGGGCCCAGCCCCAGCATTTT
TRBV6-2/TRBV6-3	TRBJ2-7	many	-	CASSYSQGSPYEQYF	TGTGCCAGCAGTTACTCGCAGGGATCCCCCTACGAGCAGTACTTC
TRBV11-2	TRBJ2-1	-	TRBD2	CASSPTSGSDYNEQFF	TGTGCCAGCAGCCCGACTAGCGGGAGTGACTACAATGAGCAGTTCTTC
TRBV27	TRBJ2-2	few	TRBD1	CASSQGQGSGELFF	TGTGCCAGCAGCCAGGGACAGGGTTCCGGGGAGCTGTTTTTT
TRBV13	TRBJ2-7	-	-	CASKEAGVSYEQYF	TGTGCCAGCAAGGAGGCAGGTGTATCCTACGAGCAGTACTTC
TRBV25-1	TRBJ2-1	few	-	CATRLAGLYNEQFF	TGTGCCACCCGGTTGGCGGGTCTCTACAATGAGCAGTTCTTC
TRBV20-1	TRBJ2-7	many	TRBD2	CSARTSGINYEQYF	TGCAGTGCTCGGACTAGCGGAATAAACTACGAGCAGTACTTC
TRBV2	TRBJ2-7	many	-	CASSGDRLYEQYF	TGTGCCAGCAGTGGGGACCGACTCTACGAGCAGTACTTC
TRBV7-3	TRBJ2-1	few	TRBD1	CASSSTGVDEQFF	TGTGCCAGCAGCTCTACAGGGGTCGATGAGCAGTTCTTC
TRBV12-3/TRBV12-4	TRBJ2-3	many	-	CASRFGSTDTQYF	TGTGCCAGCAGGTTTGGGAGCACAGATACGCAGTATTTT
TRBV19	TRBJ2-2	-	-	CASSMGVGIFGGELFF	TGTGCCAGTAGTATGGGGGTCGGAATCTTTGGCGGGGAGCTGTTTTTT
TRBV3-1	TRBJ2-7	many	TRBD1	CASSFGTVREQYF	TGTGCCAGCAGCTTTGGGACAGTACGCGAGCAGTACTTC
TRBV4-1	TRBJ2-7	few	TRBD2	CASSPTSGPTYEQYF	TGCGCCAGCAGCCCCACTAGCGGGCCGACCTACGAGCAGTACTTC
TRBV29-1	TRBJ1-1	many	-	CSVVSENTEAFF	TGCAGCGTTGTGTCGGAGAACACTGAAGCTTTCTTT
TRBV10-1	TRBJ2-3	few	-	CASSEGGDTDTQYF	TGCGCCAGCAGTGAAGGGGGGGACACAGATACGCAGTATTTT
TRBV18	TRBJ1-5	many	-	CASSPSTKSNQPQHF	TGTGCCAGCTCACCGTCGACAAAGAGCAATCAGCCCCAGCATTTT
TRBV7-8	TRBJ1-1	few	-	CASSTTGTRNAEAFF	TGTGCCAGCAGCACCACCGGGACCAGGAACGCTGAAGCTTTCTTT
TRBV27	TRBJ2-1	many	TRBD2	CASSLARTSGSMYNEQFF	TGTGCCAGCAGTTTAGCCCGGACTAGCGGGAGCATGTACAATGAGCAGTTCTTC
TRBV10-2	TRBJ2-7	once	TRBD2	CAGGTIAYEQYF	TGCGCCGGAGGGACTATCGCGTACGAGCAGTACTTC
TRBV20-1	TRBJ1-3	many	-	CSASPSAGPSGNTIYF	TGCAGTGCTAGCCCCTCGGCAGGCCCTTCTGGAAACACCATATATTTT
TRBV28	TRBJ2-7	many	-	CASSPQGNYEQYF	TGTGCCAGCAGTCCCCAGGGGAACTACGAGCAGTACTTC
TRBV2	TRBJ2-2	-	TRBD2	CASSDIGTSGSMTGELFF	TGTGCCAGCAGTGATATAGGGACTAGCGGGAGTATGACCGGGGAGCTGTTTTTT
TRBV5-1	TRBJ2-7	-	TRBD1	CASSSGGDRGTEQYF	TGCGCCAGCAGTTCTGGAGGGGACAGGGGAACCGAGCAGTACTTC
TRBV12-3/TRBV12-4	TRBJ1-5	many	-	CASSLALGVYSNQPQHF	TGTGCCAGCAGTTTAGCTCTAGGGGTTTATAGCAATCAGCCCCAGCATTTT
TRBV7-3	TRBJ1-6	-	-	CASSLEEGVHNSPLHF	TGTGCCAGCAGCTTAGAGGAGGGGGTCCATAATTCACCCCTCCACTTT
TRBV13	TRBJ2-4	-	TRBD2	CASSSGLAGAAGNIQYF	TGTGCCAGCAGCTCTGGACTAGCGGGAGCAGCTGGAAACATTCAGTACTTC
TRBV5-1	TRBJ1-3	few	TRBD1	CASSRTGTGSGNTIYF	TGCGCCAGCAGCAGAACCGGGACAGGGTCTGGAAACACCATATATTTT
TRBV12-3/TRBV12-4	TRBJ2-5	few	-	CASSSSRGLSETQYF	TGTGCCAGCAGTTCGTCCAGGGGACTTTCAGAGACCCAGTACTTC
TRBV5-1	TRBJ1-4	-	-	CASSFELATNEKLFF	TGCGCCAGCAGCTTCGAACTGGCAACTAATGAAAAACTGTTTTTT
TRBV29-1	TRBJ1-2	-	TRBD1	CSAQAQGASGYTF	TGCAGCGCCCAGGCTCAGGGGGCGAGTGGCTACACCTTC
TRBV7-2	TRBJ1-1	few	-	CASSLVMGGTEAFF	TGTGCCAGCAGCTTAGTGATGGGGGGAACTGAAGCTTTCTTT
TRBV28	TRBJ1-2	-	-	CASSLKGGHYGYTF	TGTGCCAGCAGTTTAAAAGGCGGCCACTATGGCTACACCTTC